This is a list of T cell receptor beta chains from one sample in a study of blood T cell repertoires in COVID-19. Method: immunoSEQ multiplex PCR; TCRdb's copy keeps in-frame clones and lacks some. The sample carries 150,000 to 200,000 clones, around 80% recorded once. Material for sequencing was peripheral blood. The source of these receptors is a woman at least 80 years old with acute or convalescent COVID-19. Both conserved end residues are part of each CDR3. Fields, in order: clone size, J gene, D gene, V gene, CDR3 DNA, CDR3 protein. D genes are given only for firm matches. Rows give clone size only sometimes, using once, few, many, or a class for an expanded clone.

abundance: NA; j_gene: TRBJ2-2; d_gene: NA; v_gene: TRBV18; CDR3nt: TGTGCCAGCTCACCGGGGGGCACCGGGGAGCTGTTTTTT; CDR3aa: CASSPGGTGELFF
abundance: NA; j_gene: TRBJ1-4; d_gene: NA; v_gene: TRBV3-1/TRBV3-2; CDR3nt: TGTGCCAGCAGCCACAGGTGGAATGAAAAACTGTTTTTT; CDR3aa: CASSHRWNEKLFF
abundance: NA; j_gene: TRBJ2-3; d_gene: NA; v_gene: TRBV7-2; CDR3nt: TGTGCCAGCAGCTTAGGGGACATGCTAAGAGCGCAGTATTTT; CDR3aa: CASSLGDMLRAQYF
abundance: NA; j_gene: TRBJ1-3; d_gene: NA; v_gene: TRBV18; CDR3nt: TGTGCCAGCTCACCAGTCCAGGGGCCAAACACCATATATTTT; CDR3aa: CASSPVQGPNTIYF
abundance: NA; j_gene: TRBJ2-1; d_gene: TRBD2; v_gene: TRBV24-1; CDR3nt: TGTGCCACCAGTGATACACTCGGGACTAGCGGCTACAATGAGCAGTTCTTC; CDR3aa: CATSDTLGTSGYNEQFF
abundance: once; j_gene: TRBJ2-1; d_gene: TRBD2; v_gene: TRBV19; CDR3nt: TGTGCCAGTAGGGGGGGGTTATACAATGAGCAGTTCTTC; CDR3aa: CASRGGLYNEQFF
abundance: NA; j_gene: TRBJ2-5; d_gene: TRBD2; v_gene: TRBV24-1; CDR3nt: TGTGCCACCAGTGAAATAGGGACTAGCGGAGAAGAGACCCAGTACTTC; CDR3aa: CATSEIGTSGEETQYF
abundance: once; j_gene: TRBJ2-5; d_gene: TRBD1; v_gene: TRBV4-1; CDR3nt: TGCGCCAGCAGCCAAGATCAGGGGACAGTACGGAACTTC; CDR3aa: CASSQDQGTVRNF
abundance: few; j_gene: TRBJ2-1; d_gene: NA; v_gene: TRBV5-4; CDR3nt: TGTGCCAGCAGCCCCCCCTTTGAGCGGGCTGAGCAGTTCTTC; CDR3aa: CASSPPFERAEQFF
abundance: few; j_gene: TRBJ1-5; d_gene: TRBD1; v_gene: TRBV4-2; CDR3nt: TGTGCCAGCAGCCAAGGATGGGGACAGGGGGCTCAGCCCCAGCATTTT; CDR3aa: CASSQGWGQGAQPQHF
abundance: NA; j_gene: TRBJ2-5; d_gene: TRBD1; v_gene: TRBV19; CDR3nt: TGTGCCAGTAGTCTCCAGGGGGCGTCAGAGACCCAGTACTTC; CDR3aa: CASSLQGASETQYF
abundance: NA; j_gene: TRBJ2-1; d_gene: TRBD2; v_gene: TRBV7-2; CDR3nt: TGTGCCAGCAGCTTAGTTGGACTAGCGGTCAACAATGAGCAGTTCTTC; CDR3aa: CASSLVGLAVNNEQFF
abundance: few; j_gene: TRBJ1-1; d_gene: NA; v_gene: TRBV5-1; CDR3nt: TGCGCCAGCAGCTGGGAGAGTGTGACGCCAGCTTTCTTT; CDR3aa: CASSWESVTPAFF
abundance: NA; j_gene: TRBJ2-2; d_gene: TRBD1; v_gene: TRBV7-9; CDR3nt: TGTGCCAGCAGCTCGCCCCGCAGGGACAGGGGATCGAACACCGGGGAGCTGTTTTTT; CDR3aa: CASSSPRRDRGSNTGELFF
abundance: NA; j_gene: TRBJ2-5; d_gene: TRBD1; v_gene: TRBV4-1; CDR3nt: TGCGCCAGCAGCCAAGATGGGGTGGGGACAGCACAAGAGACCCAGTACTTC; CDR3aa: CASSQDGVGTAQETQYF
abundance: NA; j_gene: TRBJ2-7; d_gene: TRBD2; v_gene: TRBV11-2; CDR3nt: TGTGCCAGCAGCTTTCCCACCACGGGAGGGCCAGACGAGCAGTACTTC; CDR3aa: CASSFPTTGGPDEQYF
abundance: NA; j_gene: TRBJ1-1; d_gene: NA; v_gene: TRBV19; CDR3nt: TGTGCCAGTAGTATAGACCAGTCATTGGCTTTCTTT; CDR3aa: CASSIDQSLAFF
abundance: NA; j_gene: TRBJ1-3; d_gene: NA; v_gene: TRBV3-1/TRBV3-2; CDR3nt: TGTGCCAGCAGCCAAGGACAGGGAAACACCATATATTTT; CDR3aa: CASSQGQGNTIYF
abundance: NA; j_gene: TRBJ1-4; d_gene: NA; v_gene: TRBV4-1; CDR3nt: TGCGCCAGCGCCGCGACGGGGACAACTAATGAAAAACTGTTTTTT; CDR3aa: CASAATGTTNEKLFF
abundance: few; j_gene: TRBJ2-1; d_gene: TRBD2; v_gene: TRBV5-1; CDR3nt: TGCGCCAGCAGCCTGACTAGCGGGAGTCCCAATGAGCAGTTCTTC; CDR3aa: CASSLTSGSPNEQFF
abundance: NA; j_gene: TRBJ2-6; d_gene: NA; v_gene: TRBV29-1; CDR3nt: TGCAGCGTTCGGAGTACCAGCTCTGGGGCCAACGTCCTGACTTTC; CDR3aa: CSVRSTSSGANVLTF
abundance: NA; j_gene: TRBJ2-7; d_gene: TRBD1; v_gene: TRBV7-8; CDR3nt: TGTGCCAGCAGCTTACTTCCGGGACAGGGGGCTTACGAGCAGTACTTC; CDR3aa: CASSLLPGQGAYEQYF
abundance: NA; j_gene: TRBJ2-5; d_gene: TRBD1; v_gene: TRBV4-1; CDR3nt: TGCGCCAGCAGCCAAGATGACAGGGGGACGGAGACCCAGTACTTC; CDR3aa: CASSQDDRGTETQYF
abundance: NA; j_gene: TRBJ1-2; d_gene: TRBD1; v_gene: TRBV19; CDR3nt: TGTGCCAGTAGTACCAGGGGGCAGGATGGCTACACCTTC; CDR3aa: CASSTRGQDGYTF
abundance: NA; j_gene: TRBJ2-7; d_gene: TRBD1; v_gene: TRBV5-4; CDR3nt: TGTGCCAGCAGCTCCCGGGACAGGGCTCCTTACGAGCAGTACTTC; CDR3aa: CASSSRDRAPYEQYF
abundance: NA; j_gene: TRBJ1-2; d_gene: TRBD1; v_gene: TRBV12-3/TRBV12-4; CDR3nt: TGTGCCAGCAGACGAGACAGGGGGGATGGCTACACCTTC; CDR3aa: CASRRDRGDGYTF
abundance: once; j_gene: TRBJ2-5; d_gene: NA; v_gene: TRBV28; CDR3nt: TGTGCCAGCCGCCAGGGGCCGATCCGGGGCCGGCAAGAGACCCAGTACTTC; CDR3aa: CASRQGPIRGRQETQYF
abundance: NA; j_gene: TRBJ2-5; d_gene: TRBD1; v_gene: TRBV11-2; CDR3nt: TGTGCCAGCAGCCTGGGGACAGGGGGGCGGGAGACCCAGTACTTC; CDR3aa: CASSLGTGGRETQYF
abundance: NA; j_gene: TRBJ2-1; d_gene: NA; v_gene: TRBV5-4; CDR3nt: TGTGCCAGCAGCTTGGATGGTCCGGGACAATTTTACAATGAGCAGTTCTTC; CDR3aa: CASSLDGPGQFYNEQFF
abundance: NA; j_gene: TRBJ2-5; d_gene: NA; v_gene: TRBV10-2; CDR3nt: TGCGCCAGCAGTTGGGGGGACCAGACCCAGTACTTC; CDR3aa: CASSWGDQTQYF
abundance: few; j_gene: TRBJ1-2; d_gene: NA; v_gene: TRBV5-1; CDR3nt: TGCGCCAGCAGCCTAAGCCAGGGGAGCTATGGCTACACCTTC; CDR3aa: CASSLSQGSYGYTF
abundance: NA; j_gene: TRBJ1-1; d_gene: NA; v_gene: TRBV6-5; CDR3nt: TGTGCCAGCAGTTATAGATCCAGGGGACGCGACACTGAAGCTTTCTTT; CDR3aa: CASSYRSRGRDTEAFF
abundance: NA; j_gene: TRBJ1-1; d_gene: NA; v_gene: TRBV27; CDR3nt: TGTGCCAGCAGTCTCGACAGGAGACTGAACACTGAAGCTTTCTTT; CDR3aa: CASSLDRRLNTEAFF
abundance: NA; j_gene: TRBJ2-1; d_gene: NA; v_gene: TRBV7-3; CDR3nt: TGTGCCAGCAGCCCCAGTAGACAGGCACCGCAGTTCTTC; CDR3aa: CASSPSRQAPQFF
abundance: NA; j_gene: TRBJ2-2; d_gene: NA; v_gene: TRBV18; CDR3nt: TGTGCCAGCTCACAGGAGACCGGGGAGCTGTTTTTT; CDR3aa: CASSQETGELFF
abundance: NA; j_gene: TRBJ1-5; d_gene: TRBD1; v_gene: TRBV6-5; CDR3nt: TGTGCCAGCACCAGAACAGGGGGAGGTCAGCCCCAGCATTTT; CDR3aa: CASTRTGGGQPQHF
abundance: NA; j_gene: TRBJ1-5; d_gene: NA; v_gene: TRBV19; CDR3nt: TGTGCCAGTACTAACAGTTTAGGCAATCAGCCCCAGCATTTT; CDR3aa: CASTNSLGNQPQHF
abundance: NA; j_gene: TRBJ2-4; d_gene: NA; v_gene: TRBV2; CDR3nt: TGTGCCAGCAGCGTCGACGGGGGAAAAAACATTCAGTACTTC; CDR3aa: CASSVDGGKNIQYF
abundance: NA; j_gene: TRBJ2-7; d_gene: NA; v_gene: TRBV2; CDR3nt: TGTGCCAGCAGGGCGGACAGTCTTTTGCACGAGCAGTACTTC; CDR3aa: CASRADSLLHEQYF
abundance: few; j_gene: TRBJ1-4; d_gene: TRBD1; v_gene: TRBV5-1; CDR3nt: TGCGCCAGCAGCATGGGTCCGGGACAGGGCAATGAAAAACTGTTTTTT; CDR3aa: CASSMGPGQGNEKLFF
abundance: NA; j_gene: TRBJ2-7; d_gene: NA; v_gene: TRBV7-9; CDR3nt: TGTGCCAGCAGCGCCACGGTAGGGACTCCATCCTACGAGCAGTACTTC; CDR3aa: CASSATVGTPSYEQYF
abundance: once; j_gene: TRBJ1-2; d_gene: TRBD1; v_gene: TRBV12-5; CDR3nt: TGTGCTAGTGGTTCACAGGGGGCAGAGGGCTACACCTTC; CDR3aa: CASGSQGAEGYTF
abundance: NA; j_gene: TRBJ1-2; d_gene: NA; v_gene: TRBV4-2; CDR3nt: TGTGCCAGCAGCCAGAGCGGAGTCTTCCTCTATGGCTACACCTTC; CDR3aa: CASSQSGVFLYGYTF
abundance: few; j_gene: TRBJ2-7; d_gene: TRBD1; v_gene: TRBV28; CDR3nt: TGTGCCAGCAGCTGGACAGGGCCCTACGAGCAGTACTTC; CDR3aa: CASSWTGPYEQYF